A selection of T cell receptor beta chains follows, all from one sample in a study of patients and donors after allogeneic stem cell transplantation. TCRdb ran MiXCR on the RT-PCR reads and lists one entry per CDR3 protein. Found here are about a million distinct CDR3 sequences, roughly 18% of them singletons; the top ten hold under 6.5%. The sequenced sample consisted of blood, either unsorted or a sorted T cell fraction (not recorded which). These receptors were taken from a human donor who was either an allogeneic HSCT recipient or a stem cell or donor lymphocyte infusion donor (not recorded which). It is not recorded whose cells these are; they may come from a transplant donor. Each CDR3 is given without its conserved first and last residue. Fields, in order: V gene, D gene, J gene, CDR3 protein. A D gene is named only where the DNA matches it firmly.

>TRBV11-2|.|TRBJ2-3
ASSRSRLAMGTDTQY
>TRBV12-3/TRBV12-4|TRBD2|TRBJ2-1
ASSLGRGSGGPKQF
>TRBV20-1|.|TRBJ2-1
SAIHRRSSYNEQF
>TRBV11-2|TRBD2|TRBJ2-5
ASRKVREGWRETQY
>TRBV7-2|.|TRBJ2-1
ASSLAGSTQNQF
>TRBV12-3/TRBV12-4|TRBD1|TRBJ2-7
ASSFLGGRDRDYEQY
>TRBV7-2|.|TRBJ2-2
ASSSLLIGELF
>TRBV12-3/TRBV12-4|.|TRBJ2-5
ASSSGPLQETQY
>TRBV5-1|.|TRBJ2-7
ASSLAQTSGDTYEQY
>TRBV20-1|TRBD1|TRBJ2-7
STLTGELNEQY
>TRBV20-1|TRBD1|TRBJ1-2
SARGDRANYGYT
>TRBV5-1|.|TRBJ1-4
ASSWDTKGTNEKLF
>TRBV12-3/TRBV12-4|.|TRBJ1-5
ASSFIQTNNQPQH
>TRBV5-1|TRBD2|TRBJ2-5
ASSLVSGRAKTQY
>TRBV6-1|TRBD2|TRBJ2-5
ASRGLAGEGTQY
>TRBV5-6|.|TRBJ1-2
ASSITPSGTDYGYT
>TRBV6-1|TRBD2|TRBJ2-2
ASRLAGAPGGELF
>TRBV6-5|TRBD1|TRBJ1-2
ASSYSDGTGAFRKGYT
>TRBV19|.|TRBJ2-1
ASSIRGTREQF
>TRBV4-2|.|TRBJ2-1
ASSQVSEGYNEQF
>TRBV29-1|.|TRBJ1-2
SVEVWSGYT
>TRBV7-3|TRBD2|TRBJ2-3
ASSLIRRGGPDTQY
>TRBV20-1|.|TRBJ1-5
SASRGNQAQH
>TRBV20-1|.|TRBJ2-5
SAPRQKRETQY
>TRBV5-1|.|TRBJ2-1
ASRTFSLAGNNEQF
>TRBV20-1|TRBD2|TRBJ2-1
SARLSGGYNEQF
>TRBV6-5|.|TRBJ2-7
ASSYAGHHEQY
>TRBV5-1|TRBD2|TRBJ2-1
ASSPHGLAEIYNEQF
>TRBV25-1|.|TRBJ1-4
ASSESRLSRKLF
>TRBV6-2/TRBV6-3|.|TRBJ2-7
ASSYKGTIYEQY
>TRBV10-3|.|TRBJ1-4
AISEGQGTNEKLF
>TRBV11-3|TRBD2|TRBJ2-7
ASSLPRGTSATYEQY
>TRBV24-1|TRBD2|TRBJ2-1
ATSDPPGLAGNEQF
>TRBV20-1|.|TRBJ2-7
SARDQGFGSTYEQY
>TRBV10-3|.|TRBJ2-3
AISGPNSDTQY
>TRBV18|TRBD1|TRBJ2-3
ASSRPQPGGGTDTQY
>TRBV7-9|.|TRBJ1-2
ASTPWLRVGYT
>TRBV29-1|.|TRBJ2-1
SVDYSSNEQF
>TRBV6-1|.|TRBJ2-7
ASTQWGKAYEQY
>TRBV9|.|TRBJ2-2
ASSVGPGGSGELF
>TRBV10-3|.|TRBJ2-6
ATSTGVLNSGANVLT
>TRBV7-3|.|TRBJ1-3
ASSSPPSNTIY
>TRBV12-3/TRBV12-4|TRBD2|TRBJ2-7
ASSPLAGGPSYEQY
>TRBV19|.|TRBJ1-2
ASSIAILGYT
>TRBV20-1|TRBD2|TRBJ2-3
SAPLGSGRTDTQY
>TRBV5-5|TRBD1|TRBJ1-2
ASSPGTALNYGYT
>TRBV10-3|.|TRBJ2-7
AISEMGDPNDYEQY
>TRBV11-2|TRBD1|TRBJ2-2
ASSQPPGQGRFGELF
>TRBV11-2|.|TRBJ2-7
ASSLFAGRVSTLEQY
>TRBV20-1|TRBD1|TRBJ1-2
SARVRDRINYGYT
>TRBV24-1|.|TRBJ1-2
ATSDQTGPAGYT
>TRBV5-1|TRBD1|TRBJ1-4
ASSNRQGRNEKLF